This entry lists 15 T cell receptor beta chains sequenced from one sample in a study of control samples from healthy donors and cancer patients. The data were produced by immunoSEQ multiplex PCR, yet TCRdb's version contains in-frame clones alone and is incomplete. The top ten clones hold approximately 1.4% of a sample with 150,000 to 200,000 clones, 91% of them seen once. The sequencing input was blood. Receptors originate from a woman under 40 in good health.

The chain employs TRBV7-2 and TRBJ1-3; possible D gene TRBD1, 6 bases. V lost 5 bases and J 2 bases, leaving 13 bases between the germline ends. The germline gives CDR1 SGHTA, CDR2 FQGNSA. The CDR3 spans 15 residues. The CDR3 DNA is TGTGCCAGCAGCCACAGGGAGGGTGCTGGAAACACCATATATTTT. Translating gives CASSHREGAGNTIYF.

The rearrangement uses TRBV18 and TRBJ1-2; D unresolved. The ends were cut back, 1 base at V and 3 bases at J, with 12 bases in the middle. Germline V gene sequence: CDR1 KGHSH, CDR2 LQKENI. The CDR3 extends over 15 amino acids. CDR3 loop: CASSPRADADYGYTF. CDR3 sequence (DNA): TGTGCCAGCTCACCACGGGCCGACGCGGACTATGGCTACACCTTC.

This sequence joins TRBV7-3 and TRBJ2-2, with 9 nucleotides matching TRBD1. The CDR3 totals 15 residues. The junction had 4 bases not matched to a gene; V was cut back by 1 base and J by 7 bases. Looked up from germline, CDR1 is SGHTA and CDR2 is FQGTGA. The CDR3 DNA reads TGTGCCAGCAGCTTAAGGGGACAGGGAGACGGGGAGCTGTTTTTT. Its translation is CASSLRGQGDGELFF.

The V gene is TRBV6-5, the J gene TRBJ2-7, with 7 bases matching TRBD1. The CDR3 runs 14 residues. The J segment lost 3 bases and the V segment lost 5 bases, leaving 7 bases of the junction unmatched. Germline V gene data show CDR1 as MNHEY and CDR2 as SVGAGI. The CDR3 region has the DNA TGTGCCAGCAGTCCCCGCCGGGACAGCTACGAGCAGTACTTC. This sequence encodes CASSPRRDSYEQYF.

The chain is built from TRBV5-1 and TRBJ1-2, with no clear D. This CDR3 region has 13 residues. From germline, CDR1 is SGHRS and CDR2 YFSETQ. The V end lost 1 base, the J end lost 1 base, and 5 bases lay between the germline ends. The CDR3 DNA sequence: TGCGCCAGCAGCTTGACGGATAACTATGGCTACACCTTC. It encodes CASSLTDNYGYTF. Looking up the rest from reference TRBV5-1 and TRBJ1-2 gives the full variable domain: KAGVTQTPRYLIKTRGQQVTLSCSPISGHRSVSWYQQTPGQGLQFLFEYFSETQRNKGNFPGRFSGRQFSNSRSEMNVSTLELGDSALYLCASSLTDNYGYTFGSGTRLTVV.

This chain links TRBV4-1 with TRBJ2-5; D call uncertain. The ends were cut back, 2 bases at V and 2 bases at J, with 3 bases in the middle. Germline V gene data show CDR1 as MGHRA and CDR2 as YSYEKL. CDR3 length equals 12 residues. CDR3 bases: TGCGCCAGCAGCCAACCACAAGAGACCCAGTACTTC. Its protein product is CASSQPQETQYF.

This clone has just one count. V usage is TRBV29-1 and J usage is TRBJ2-1, with 8 bases matching TRBD2. Germline V gene lookup returns CDR1 SQVTM and CDR2 ANQGSEA. The CDR3 is 13 residues long. J was trimmed by 5 bases and V by 6 bases; bases with no gene match: 6. In DNA, the CDR3 is TGCAGCGTCACTAGCGGAGGGAACAATGAGCAGTTCTTC. Amino acid sequence: CSVTSGGNNEQFF.

This chain joins TRBV4-2 and TRBJ2-2; TRBD2 matches at 12 bases. Germline CDR1 reads LGHNA; CDR2 reads YNFKEQ. The CDR3 has 16 amino acids. With V trimmed by 0 bases and J by 6 bases, 2 bases remained unmatched. Here the CDR3 DNA reads TGTGCCAGCAGCCAAGAGGCTAGCGGGAGGGCCGGGGAGCTGTTTTTT. As protein: CASSQEASGRAGELFF.

The V and J genes are TRBV6-5 and TRBJ2-1, with D unclear. Germline CDR1 reads MNHEY; CDR2 reads SVGAGI. Trimming removed 0 bases from V and 0 bases from J, with 9 bases in between. This CDR3 has 16 residues. Here the CDR3 reads CASSYSGKSSYNEQFF. The DNA for the CDR3 is TGTGCCAGCAGTTACTCGGGGAAGAGCTCCTACAATGAGCAGTTCTTC.

V and J are TRBV10-2 and TRBJ1-3; D is perhaps TRBD1 (6 bases). Germline CDR1 and CDR2: WSHSY and SAAADI. Trimming shortened V by 1 base and J by 0 bases, and 10 bases separated the two germline ends. There are 16 residues in the CDR3. The CDR3 is CASSELRGVSGNTIYF. DNA for the CDR3: TGCGCCAGCAGTGAGTTAAGGGGGGTCTCTGGAAACACCATATATTTT.

This chain links TRBV9 with TRBJ2-1, with 8 bases matching TRBD2. The junction had 7 bases not matched to a gene; V was cut back by 2 bases and J by 6 bases. The CDR3 sequence is 15 residues long. From germline, CDR1 is SGDLS and CDR2 YYNGEE. The chain's CDR3 is CASSVPAGVSNEQFF. As DNA, the CDR3 is TGTGCCAGCAGCGTGCCAGCGGGAGTATCCAATGAGCAGTTCTTC.

The rearrangement joins TRBV5-6 to TRBJ2-1, with 14 bases aligning to TRBD2. Trimming cost V 1 base and J 8 bases; bases outside gene matches: 8. The CDR3 extends over 17 amino acids. CDR1 is SGHDT, CDR2 YYEEEE, per germline. As DNA, the CDR3 is TGTGCCAGCAGCTTGTACCGGACTAGCGGGAGGAGAGATGAGCAGTTCTTC. Translating gives CASSLYRTSGRRDEQFF.

The rearrangement links TRBV7-2 to TRBJ2-7; D is undetermined. Germline values: CDR1 SGHTA, CDR2 FQGNSA. The length of the CDR3 is 12 residues. V lost 0 bases, J lost 6 bases, and 6 bases lay in between. In DNA, the CDR3 is TGTGCCAGCAGCTTAGCGGTATCCGAGCAGTACTTC. Translating gives CASSLAVSEQYF.

The gene calls are TRBV9 and TRBJ1-1; D uncertain. Germline V gene data show CDR1 as SGDLS and CDR2 as YYNGEE. Trimming took 4 bases from V and 0 from J, leaving 10 bases between them. There are 14 residues in the CDR3. The CDR3 here is CASSPPGMNTEAFF. In DNA, the CDR3 is TGTGCCAGCAGCCCCCCAGGTATGAACACTGAAGCTTTCTTT. Full variable domain (rest looked up from reference TRBV9 and TRBJ1-1): DSGVTQTPKHLITATGQRVTLRCSPRSGDLSVYWYQQSLDQGLQFLIQYYNGEERAKGNILERFSAQQFPDLHSELNLSSLELGDSALYFCASSPPGMNTEAFFGQGTRLTVV.

V usage is TRBV15 and J usage is TRBJ2-2; D call uncertain. The germline gives CDR1 LNHNV, CDR2 YYDKDF (reference sequence). V gave up 1 base and J gave up 7 bases, with 7 bases separating them. This CDR3 is built from 13 residues. CDR3 sequence: CATSRGVFGELFF. The CDR3 DNA sequence: TGTGCCACCAGCAGAGGAGTTTTCGGGGAGCTGTTTTTT.